This T cell receptor beta chain was sequenced in a study of blood T cell repertoires in COVID-19. Living in about 25 US areas, the participants were between roughly 18 and 95 years of age. No more than 2 weeks before study entry, exposed participants had met a case of COVID-19. Some clones are missing from TCRdb's copy, which holds only in-frame ones; the method was immunoSEQ multiplex PCR. The table has over 200,000 clones, 90% seen once. V dropped 4 bases and J dropped 0 bases, with 13 bases sitting between them. CDR3 length equals 17 residues. Per germline, CDR1 MGHRA and CDR2 YSYEKL. V gene TRBV4-1 combines with J gene TRBJ2-6; possibly TRBD1 for D (6 bases). The specimen was PBMCs or T cells enriched from blood (not recorded which). The TCR originated in a man aged 25 to 45 who had been exposed to COVID-19. CDR3: CASSPRQDSSGANVLTF. In DNA, the CDR3 is TGCGCCAGCAGCCCACGACAGGATTCCTCTGGGGCCAACGTCCTGACTTTC.